These 13 T cell receptor beta chains were all obtained from the same sample, sequenced in a study of shared clonotypes between healthy human individuals. Naive-designated CD8 cells lacked CD45RO, were positively enriched for CCR7, and omitted terminally differentiated effector memory CD45RA+ cells. Only in-frame clones appear in the TCRdb table, and some are missing; sequencing was by immunoSEQ multiplex PCR. The repertoire includes around 1.9 million clones, around 93% of them detected once, and around 1.7% sits in the top ten. Source material: naive CD8+ T cells from PBMCs. These receptors were taken from a man aged 18 to 35 in good health. Some clones in this sample may be carry-over from other donors' samples.

This chain connects TRBV15 to TRBJ1-5, with 8 bases matching TRBD1. J gave up 7 bases and V 1 base, and 3 bases lay outside the gene matches. Germline values: CDR1 LNHNV, CDR2 YYDKDF (reference sequence). The CDR3 has 14 amino acids. The CDR3, as DNA: TGTGCCACCAGCAGAGGGACAGGGAAACAGCCCCAGCATTTT. It specifies CATSRGTGKQPQHF.

V usage is TRBV27 and J usage is TRBJ1-1; tentative D call: TRBD1 (6 bases). V shed 4 bases and J shed 4 bases, with 22 bases lying between them. CDR1 is MNHEY, CDR2 SMNVEV, per germline (reference sequence). This CDR3 is built from 17 residues. This chain's CDR3 is CASSSYNLQGRVTEAFF. CDR3 nucleotide sequence: TGTGCCAGCAGTTCCTATAATTTACAGGGTAGAGTCACTGAAGCTTTCTTT.

This clone has just one count. The chain combines TRBV7-8 with TRBJ1-1; D possibly corresponds to TRBD1 (5 bases). The CDR3 length is 15 residues. V was trimmed by 1 base and J by 4 bases, leaving 13 bases between them. Germline V gene data show CDR1 as SGHVS and CDR2 as FQNEAQ. As DNA, the CDR3 is TGTGCCAGCAGCTTAGGGGCAGGGCGATTCACTGAAGCTTTCTTT. This sequence encodes CASSLGAGRFTEAFF.

The chain joins TRBV2 to TRBJ2-7; TRBD1 might be the D (5 bases). The CDR3 covers 13 residues. Germline V gives CDR1 SNHLY, CDR2 FYNNEI. The V end was cut by 6 bases, the J end by 4 bases, with 13 bases between. The CDR3 loop reads CASRGLRVYEQYF. CDR3 DNA sequence: TGTGCCAGCAGGGGCCTCAGGGTTTACGAGCAGTACTTC.

This clone occurred once. The V call is TRBV6-5, the J call TRBJ2-3; no reliable D call. Germline V lookup: CDR1 MNHEY, CDR2 SVGAGI. With 4 bases removed from V and 10 bases from J, the gap between germline ends came to 9 bases. This CDR3 has 11 residues. CDR3 in DNA: TGTGCCAGCAGTTTCGGACGGGCGCAGTATTTT. It encodes CASSFGRAQYF.

The chain combines TRBV6-1 with TRBJ2-2; perhaps TRBD2 as D (6 bases). CDR3 length equals 15 residues. The germline V and J ends were trimmed by 10 bases and 5 bases, with 20 bases remaining between them. Germline assignment: CDR1 MNHNS and CDR2 SASEGT. CDR3 bases: TGTGCCACCACCAAACCGGCGGGGAGAACCGGGGAGCTGTTTTTT. Protein sequence: CATTKPAGRTGELFF.

The rearrangement links TRBV29-1 to TRBJ2-3; D not certain. Germline loops: CDR1 SQVTM, CDR2 ANQGSEA. The CDR3 consists of 10 residues. V lost 4 bases and J lost 4, with 3 bases in between. The CDR3 is CSVVPDTQYF. For the CDR3, the DNA is TGCAGCGTTGTCCCAGATACGCAGTATTTT.

The rearrangement joins TRBV27 to TRBJ2-7; the D gene is possibly TRBD1 (5 bases). Trimming took 4 bases from V and 2 from J, leaving 9 bases between them. Germline CDR1 is MNHEY and CDR2 is SMNVEV (reference sequence). The CDR3 has 13 amino acids. CDR3 nucleotide sequence: TGTGCCAGCAGTTCAGGGATCGCCTACGAGCAGTACTTC. Its protein is CASSSGIAYEQYF.

The chain employs TRBV7-3 and TRBJ2-1; D gene unclear. V dropped 3 bases and J dropped 7 bases, with 10 bases sitting between them. This CDR3 is built from 13 residues. Germline V gene data show CDR1 as SGHTA and CDR2 as FQGTGA. DNA of the CDR3: TGTGCCAGCAGCTTTATGGCTGATAATGAGCAGTTCTTC. As protein: CASSFMADNEQFF.

The J gene is TRBJ2-1, the V gene TRBV2, with 7 bases fitting TRBD2. In germline, CDR1 is SNHLY, CDR2 FYNNEI. The CDR3 sequence is 20 residues long. After removal of 5 bases from V and 2 bases from J, the junction contained 21 bases not matched to a gene. CDR3 sequence (DNA): TGTGCCAGCAGTCTCGTGCCCCCTTCATTAGCGGGTGACGCCTACAATGAGCAGTTCTTC. It is translated as CASSLVPPSLAGDAYNEQFF.

Note on this clone: Other DNA sequences in this specimen translate into the identical CDR3. This chain uses TRBV5-6 with TRBJ2-3; a possible D gene is TRBD2 (5 bases). The germline V gene has CDR1 SGHDT and CDR2 YYEEEE. With 3 bases removed from V and 6 bases from J, the gap between germline ends came to 8 bases. This CDR3 contains 12 residues. CDR3 sequence reads: CASSWGADTQYF. In DNA form, the CDR3 reads TGTGCCAGCAGCTGGGGAGCGGATACGCAGTATTTT.

This clone has just a few counts. J is TRBJ2-4 and V is TRBV11-2; D is ambiguous. The CDR3 length is 14 residues. Germline CDR1 SGHAT, CDR2 FQNNGV. The V end lost 5 bases, the J end lost 0 bases, and 8 bases lay between the germline ends. The CDR3 DNA reads TGTGCCAGCAGCCCCAGGATAGCCAAAAACATTCAGTACTTC. This encodes CASSPRIAKNIQYF.

The chain carries TRBV27 and TRBJ2-7, with D possibly being TRBD1 (5 bases). CDR1 is MNHEY and CDR2 is SMNVEV in the germline V gene (reference sequence). The CDR3 totals 16 residues. Between the trimmed V and J ends, which lost 9 bases and 1 base, there was a span of 22 bases. The CDR3 coding sequence is TGTGCCAGTTGGCAGGGAAAATTTAATAGGTCCTACGAGCAGTACTTC. It codes for CASWQGKFNRSYEQYF.